Shown below are 30 T cell receptor beta chains from a single sample sequenced in a study of shared clonotypes between healthy human individuals. Assay: immunoSEQ multiplex PCR; the TCRdb copy retains only in-frame clones and omits some. The data show 2 million or so clones, with 90% to 95% seen just once and approximately 0.13% held by the top ten. Material: naive CD4+ T cells sorted from blood. The sample's subset: CD45RA+ positively selected. The receptors derive from a man between 18 and 29 years old in good health.

The J gene is TRBJ1-4, the V gene TRBV28; D is unclear. The CDR3 spans 13 residues. V lost 1 base and J 8 bases, leaving 8 bases between the germline ends. The germline V gene encodes CDR1 MDHEN and CDR2 SYDVKM. In nucleotides, the CDR3 is TGTGCCAGCAGTTTATTGAGATTCGAAAAACTGTTTTTT. Translation: CASSLLRFEKLFF.

V usage is TRBV5-1 and J usage is TRBJ2-7; D is tentatively TRBD1 or TRBD2 (6 bases each). In germline, CDR1 is SGHRS, CDR2 YFSETQ. This CDR3 is 14 amino acids long. V was pared by 3 bases and J by 3 bases, with 13 bases between. CDR3: CASSSRDIDYEQYF. The CDR3 DNA is TGCGCCAGCAGCTCGCGGGACATAGACTACGAGCAGTACTTC.

This chain links TRBV5-1 with TRBJ2-7; D assignment may be TRBD1 or TRBD2 (5 bases each). Per germline, CDR1 SGHRS and CDR2 YFSETQ. The V gene lost 4 bases and the J gene lost 5 bases, with 19 bases spanning the gap. This CDR3 contains 15 residues. CDR3 nucleotide sequence: TGCGCCAGCAGCGAGCGTGGGGACCGGTTACACGAGCAGTACTTC. It yields the protein CASSERGDRLHEQYF.

V usage is TRBV20-1 and J usage is TRBJ1-1; possibly TRBD1 for D (5 bases). Germline assignment: CDR1 DFQATT and CDR2 SNEGSKA (reference sequence). The CDR3 is 9 amino acids. The CDR3 reads CSPGGEAFF. For the CDR3, the DNA is TGCAGCCCGGGGGGTGAAGCTTTCTTT.

V and J are TRBV5-4 and TRBJ2-1; TRBD2 is a possible D gene (5 bases). Germline lookup yields CDR1 SGHNT and CDR2 YYREEE (reference sequence). V was clipped by 2 bases and J by 12 bases, with 18 bases between them. This CDR3 is built from 14 residues. CDR3 coding DNA: TGTGCCAGCAGCTTAGAAGGAGCGGCCGCAGGGCAGTTCTTC. It yields the protein CASSLEGAAAGQFF.

Comments on this clone: An end of the junction differs from the germline gene, which may be a read error. V and J are TRBV7-7 and TRBJ2-2; D is unresolved. CDR1 is SSHAT and CDR2 is FNYEAQ in the germline V gene (reference sequence). This CDR3 is 13 amino acids long. CDR3 amino acids: CASSLGSTGELFF. CDR3 nucleotides: TGTGCTAGCAGCTTAGGTAGCACCGGGGAGCTGTTTTTT.

The chain is built from TRBV6-4 and TRBJ2-2; TRBD1 agrees at 7 bases. The CDR3 has 14 amino acids. Germline values: CDR1 MRHNA, CDR2 SNTAGT. With 5 bases clipped from V and 4 bases from J, the junction kept 4 bases outside the gene matches. CDR3 protein: CASSSDRATGELFF. DNA for the CDR3: TGTGCCAGCAGTTCCGACAGGGCCACCGGGGAGCTGTTTTTT.

J is TRBJ2-3 and V is TRBV2; 9 bases align to TRBD2. The CDR3 covers 14 residues. The germline CDR1 and CDR2 sequences are SNHLY and FYNNEI. The V and J ends lost 7 bases and 4 bases, in that order; junction bases with no gene match: 6. CDR3 nucleotide sequence: TGTGCCAGCACGAGGACTAGCGCCGCAGATACGCAGTATTTT. Its translation is CASTRTSAADTQYF.

The V and J genes are TRBV7-2 and TRBJ2-7; no reliable D call. Per the germline V gene, CDR1 is SGHTA and CDR2 is FQGNSA. This CDR3 has 15 residues. V was shortened by 5 bases and J by 3 bases, with 17 bases between the two germline ends. The CDR3 nucleotides are TGTGCCAGCAGCCCTACACACCCTCCGAGCTACGAGCAGTACTTC. Translation: CASSPTHPPSYEQYF. Supplemented by reference TRBV7-2 and TRBJ2-7, the full variable domain reads GAGVSQSPSNKVTEKGKDVELRCDPISGHTALYWYRQSLGQGLEFLIYFQGNSAPDKSGLPSDRFSAERTGGSVSTLTIQRTQQEDSAVYLCASSPTHPPSYEQYFGPGTRLTVT.

The rearrangement joins TRBV28 to TRBJ1-2, with a possible D match to TRBD1 (6 bases). The CDR3 length is 14 residues. The V end was cut by 5 bases, the J end by 5 bases, with 15 bases between. Germline V gene lookup returns CDR1 MDHEN and CDR2 SYDVKM. The CDR3: CASSDSTGRYGYTF. The CDR3 nucleotides read TGTGCCAGCAGTGACTCGACAGGACGGTATGGCTACACCTTC.

Only one count was recorded for this clone. The V gene is TRBV6-5, the J gene TRBJ2-5; D might be TRBD1 (5 bases). Between the trimmed V and J ends, which lost 7 bases and 3 bases, there was a span of 9 bases. Germline CDR1 MNHEY, CDR2 SVGAGI. The CDR3 is made up of 12 amino acids. DNA for the CDR3: TGTGCCAGCACCAACAGGAAAGAGACCCAGTACTTC. As protein: CASTNRKETQYF.

The chain combines TRBV19 with TRBJ2-1; D remains ambiguous. The V and J ends lost 6 bases and 0 bases respectively, with 9 bases between them. CDR1 is LNHDA and CDR2 is SQIVND in the germline V gene (reference sequence). CDR3 length: 14 residues. CDR3 nucleotides: TGTGCCAGTAGCGTCGATAGCTCCTACAATGAGCAGTTCTTC. Residues: CASSVDSSYNEQFF. The full variable domain, its missing parts supplied by reference TRBV19 and TRBJ2-1, is DGGITQSPKYLFRKEGQNVTLSCEQNLNHDAMYWYRQDPGQGLRLIYYSQIVNDFQKGDIAEGYSVSREKKESFPLTVTSAQKNPTAFYLCASSVDSSYNEQFFGPGTRLTVL.

In this sample, this clone turned up once. Other DNA sequences of this sample code for an identical CDR3. The rearrangement links TRBV9 to TRBJ1-2; D not resolved. V lost 0 bases and J 0 bases, leaving 9 bases between the germline ends. Germline CDR1 SGDLS, CDR2 YYNGEE. This CDR3 is 15 amino acids long. CDR3 sequence (DNA): TGTGCCAGCAGCGTAGCTACCACTGCTAACTATGGCTACACCTTC. Its translation: CASSVATTANYGYTF.

The DNA for the CDR3 is TGCGCCAGCAGCTCAGGACGGACAGGGGGAAATGAAAAACTGTTTTTT. It yields the protein CASSSGRTGGNEKLFF. V gene TRBV5-1 combines with J gene TRBJ1-4; 10 bases agree with TRBD1. Germline V gene lookup returns CDR1 SGHRS and CDR2 YFSETQ. V shed 3 bases, J shed 5 bases, and the junction held 7 bases outside the gene matches. The CDR3 contains 16 residues.

The genes are TRBV7-9 and TRBJ2-7, with TRBD2 matching over 13 bases. V was pared by 5 bases and J by 2 bases, with 6 bases of the junction left unmatched. The CDR3 is 16 amino acids. Germline CDR1 reads SEHNR; CDR2 reads FQNEAQ (reference sequence). The CDR3 region has the DNA TGTGCCAGCAGCATACTAGCGGGAGGGAACCCCTACGAGCAGTACTTC. Its protein is CASSILAGGNPYEQYF.

About this clone: Different DNA sequences within this sample yield the same CDR3. The chain links TRBV18 to TRBJ2-7, with a tentative D call TRBD1 (6 bases). Germline V gives CDR1 KGHSH, CDR2 LQKENI. Trimming shortened V by 2 bases and J by 0 bases, and 8 bases separated the two germline ends. CDR3 length equals 14 residues. CDR3 nucleotides: TGTGCCAGCTCACCAGAGGACAGCTCCTACGAGCAGTACTTC. Amino acid sequence: CASSPEDSSYEQYF.

V and J are TRBV7-8 and TRBJ1-2, with 11 bases aligning to TRBD1. The CDR3 loop spans 14 amino acids. From germline, CDR1 is SGHVS and CDR2 FQNEAQ. V trimming: 5 bases; J trimming: 3 bases; junction bases outside the gene matches: 2. DNA of the CDR3: TGTGCCAGCAGCCGGACAGGGGGCGACTATGGCTACACCTTC. Translation gives CASSRTGGDYGYTF.

The rearrangement uses TRBV7-2 and TRBJ2-5; the match to TRBD2 covers 16 bases. Germline CDR1 and CDR2: SGHTA and FQGNSA. V lost 5 bases and J lost 2; bases outside the gene matches: 2. The CDR3 runs 16 residues. CDR3 nucleotides: TGTGCCAGCAGCAAGGGACTAGCGGGGGGGCAAGAGACCCAGTACTTC. This sequence encodes CASSKGLAGGQETQYF.

The rearrangement uses TRBV4-3 and TRBJ1-4; 8 nucleotides match TRBD1. The length of the CDR3 is 13 residues. The trim removed 7 bases at V and 6 bases at J, leaving 4 bases unmatched. CDR1 and CDR2 from the germline V gene are LGHNA and YSLEER. As DNA, the CDR3 is TGCGCCAGCACCCCAGGGGGCTATGAAAAACTGTTTTTT. Translation: CASTPGGYEKLFF.

This chain links TRBV5-8 with TRBJ2-7; 9 nucleotides line up with TRBD1. From germline, CDR1 is SGHTS and CDR2 YDEGEE. This CDR3 contains 16 residues. After removal of 5 bases from V and 3 bases from J, the junction contained 12 bases not matched to a gene. The CDR3 nucleotides are TGTGCCAGCAGGTTAAAGGGGACAGGGACGTTCTACGAGCAGTACTTC. Translating it yields CASRLKGTGTFYEQYF.

The chain links TRBV4-3 to TRBJ1-2; TRBD1 matches at 7 bases. The ends lost 2 bases at V and 8 bases at J; junction bases unmatched: 5. The germline V gene encodes CDR1 LGHNA and CDR2 YSLEER. CDR3 length: 13 amino acids. The CDR3 bases are TGCGCCAGCAGCCAAACCGGGACAGACGGCTACACCTTC. Its translation is CASSQTGTDGYTF.

This clone was found once. V usage is TRBV30 and J usage is TRBJ2-7, with D perhaps matching TRBD1 (6 bases). CDR3 size: 11 residues. Trimming pared 8 bases from V and 1 base from J, leaving 9 bases between. Germline CDR1 GTSNPN, CDR2 SVGIG (reference sequence). The CDR3 reads CAQGQSYEQYF. The CDR3 DNA reads TGTGCCCAAGGACAGTCCTACGAGCAGTACTTC.

Details on this clone: Other DNA sequences within the sample encode an identical CDR3. The rearrangement uses TRBV6-5 and TRBJ1-2; D remains ambiguous. Germline CDR1 reads MNHEY; CDR2 reads SVGAGI. The CDR3 has 13 amino acids. V was cut by 6 bases and J by 2 bases, with 10 bases left in between. In nucleotides, the CDR3 is TGTGCCAGCAGGCGGACTGTCAACTATGGCTACACCTTC. This translates into CASRRTVNYGYTF.

V usage is TRBV2 and J usage is TRBJ1-5, with 8 nucleotides matching TRBD1. This CDR3 is 14 amino acids long. V lost 6 bases and J lost 3; bases outside the gene matches: 4. Germline V gene lookup returns CDR1 SNHLY and CDR2 FYNNEI. The CDR3 region is CASRTTGDNQPQHF. CDR3 bases: TGTGCCAGCAGAACGACAGGGGACAATCAGCCCCAGCATTTT.

DNA for the CDR3: TGTGCCAGCAGCTTTCGATCTAGCGGGGGAATCACAGATACGCAGTATTTT. Translated: CASSFRSSGGITDTQYF. This rearrangement joins TRBV5-4 to TRBJ2-3; 10 bases line up with TRBD2. The CDR3 is 17 amino acids. The V gene's germline CDR1 is SGHNT and CDR2 YYREEE (reference sequence). Unmatched junction bases numbered 8, after V lost 2 bases and J lost 2 bases. Variable domain in full (rest from reference TRBV5-4 and TRBJ2-3): ETGVTQSPTHLIKTRGQQVTLRCSSQSGHNTVSWYQQALGQGPQFIFQYYREEENGRGNFPPRFSGLQFPNYSSELNVNALELDDSALYLCASSFRSSGGITDTQYFGPGTRLTVL.

For this clone: Distinct nucleotide sequences in the sample also encode this CDR3. This rearrangement joins TRBV20-1 to TRBJ2-3; unclear D gene. The CDR3 length is 10 residues. V lost 6 bases, J lost 6 bases, and 7 bases lay in between. Germline assignment: CDR1 DFQATT and CDR2 SNEGSKA (reference sequence). This CDR3 reads CSAERDTQYF. CDR3 coding DNA: TGCAGTGCAGAGAGGGATACGCAGTATTTT.

V is TRBV9 and J is TRBJ2-1; D uncertain. CDR1 and CDR2 (germline): SGDLS, YYNGEE. Trimming removed 0 bases from V and 8 bases from J, with 18 bases in between. The CDR3 sequence is 16 residues long. The CDR3 spells CASSVALGPPKHEQFF. The CDR3 bases are TGTGCCAGCAGCGTAGCTCTTGGGCCCCCAAAGCATGAGCAGTTCTTC. The complete variable domain, with remaining parts taken from reference TRBV9 and TRBJ2-1, reads DSGVTQTPKHLITATGQRVTLRCSPRSGDLSVYWYQQSLDQGLQFLIQYYNGEERAKGNILERFSAQQFPDLHSELNLSSLELGDSALYFCASSVALGPPKHEQFFGPGTRLTVL.

The chain combines TRBV27 with TRBJ2-5, with D hard to call. The CDR3 has 15 amino acids. CDR1 is MNHEY and CDR2 is SMNVEV in the germline V gene (reference sequence). The V end lost 6 bases, the J end lost 2 bases, and 16 bases lay between the germline ends. As DNA, the CDR3 is TGTGCCAGCAGAAAGGAGTTCGGGCGGCAAGAGACCCAGTACTTC. Translated, it gives CASRKEFGRQETQYF.

J is TRBJ2-2 and V is TRBV11-2, with 7 bases lining up with TRBD2. V was pared by 1 base and J by 2 bases, with 4 bases of the junction left unmatched. The CDR3 covers 16 residues. Looked up from germline, CDR1 is SGHAT and CDR2 is FQNNGV. The DNA for the CDR3 is TGTGCCAGCAGCTTAGTAACGGGGGGAAACACCGGGGAGCTGTTTTTT. It is translated as CASSLVTGGNTGELFF.

The rearrangement uses TRBV5-3 and TRBJ2-5; D possibly matches TRBD1 or TRBD2 (6 bases each). TRBV5-3 is an ORF, and what it does is uncertain. Trimming cost V 4 bases and J 2 bases, with 9 bases left between them. The CDR3 is 13 residues long. CDR3 sequence: CARSRGLQETQYF. The CDR3 nucleotides read TGTGCCAGAAGCCGGGGGCTACAAGAGACCCAGTACTTC.